This T cell receptor (beta chain) came from a study of cytomegalovirus exposure and HLA in healthy donors (dated by TCRdb to the late 2010s). In the study overall: According to an earlier analysis of a few hundred of the donors, 150 million to 200 million T cells yielded 117 million unique TCR beta sequences and around 280 Gb of sequence data. The study combined high-throughput TCR immunosequencing, statistical association of individual TCRs with disease status, and machine learning to predict cytomegalovirus infection status. Every repertoire in the discovery cohort had been generated on one and the same sequencing platform. Approximately 310 gigabases of sequencing data and 70 million to 100 million unique TCR sequences were included in an early release covering 550 to 800 HLA-typed donors. A later genetic analysis took genome-wide SNP genotypes for 398 of the 666 donors and used that subset as a discovery cohort. In the later analysis, no new phenotypic data were used to find candidate immune exposures; instead, reliance was placed on TCR beta sequences and their occurrence across donors. Of the 300 to 450 genotyped donors, 65% to 90% were placed in the genetic ancestry cluster associated with self-reported Caucasian donors. In addition to the first cohort of 666 subjects, a separate validation cohort of 100 to 150 different subjects was used. The aim of the study was to test whether cataloging public T cell receptors could identify signatures of past pathogen exposure. Donor age, sex, ethnicity and CMV serostatus were compiled together with the repertoire data. On average, roughly 240,000 unique TCR beta nucleotide sequences were sequenced per donor among 350 to 400 genotyped donors of the cohort, with roughly 19% of those sequences being non-productive. Roughly 5 DR-DQ haplotypes were treated as single units for association and clustering because of strong linkage in the cohort. HLA typing included class I and class II loci at four-digit resolution. The study profiled the T cell repertoires of 500 to 800 subjects by immunosequencing and related them to cytomegalovirus serostatus. To study patterns of TCR occurrence, a later analysis re-analyzed previously published TCR beta repertoires from hundreds of donors and added high-resolution HLA genotyping. To decide whether each TCR beta V gene segment behaved as functional or pseudogenic, an earlier analysis of nearly 600 of the donors relied on high-throughput TCR beta sequencing. Typing coverage differed by locus: A, B, C, DRB1 and DQB1 were typed in about 620-640 donors, DQA1 in approximately 520, DPA1 in some 600, and DPB1 in roughly 450. Here is what the overall study found, with its caveats: For the cohort, immune exposure information was limited to CMV serostatus. In a later analysis, the rate of TCR association differed among HLA loci, with DRB1 alleles having the most associated TCRs and HLA-C alleles having the fewest. Correlated functional status among segregating V segments might be attributable to linkage disequilibrium, but an unknown experimental factor could not be ruled out. In a later analysis, most CMV-associated TCR beta chains were found to appear HLA-restricted, with HLA associations seemingly driven largely by CMV exposure. Several of the top co-occurrence clusters appeared to be linked to parvovirus B19, influenza, CMV and Epstein-Barr virus, according to a later analysis. In a later genetic analysis, fewer N-insertions in productive TCRs were reported among donors in an Asian-associated ancestry cluster than the 666-donor mean. In a later analysis, 15,000 to 20,000 TCR beta sequences were associated with specific HLA alleles at a false discovery rate of 0.05. A further reported finding was that TCR beta sequences accurately predicted the HLA-A and HLA-B alleles for most subjects in the first cohort. The authors suggested that the approach could potentially be generalized to other disease states and immunological phenotypes. When HLA alleles, especially DR and DQ, strongly co-occurred, attributing TCR associations to individual alleles was difficult. A few of the identified cytomegalovirus-associated TCR beta chains were confirmed in vitro to be specific for cytomegalovirus antigens. Because HLA typing was unavailable for some donors at each locus, only the typed subset was used in association tests. While some public TCRs were present in many individuals, most TCR sequences turned up only very rarely across donors. The earlier analysis of 587 of the donors excluded seventeen rarely observed V segments, including chromosome 9 orphons, because counts were too low. The cohort was sequenced for TCR beta chains only, and without alpha or paired-chain data the features that could be detected were limited. Cytomegalovirus status was reported to be diagnosed by the classifier with high specificity and sensitivity in both the original and validation cohorts. The study gave a list of 150 to 200 TCR beta chains associated with cytomegalovirus. Compared with equally common non-associated chains, HLA-associated TCR beta chains in a later analysis were more clonally expanded and had lower generation probabilities. Sequencing depth was assumed to be roughly uniform across donors in the presence/absence analyses, though that assumption may not hold. Because the 87-base-pair reads could not distinguish some IMGT-functional V segments, including TRBV6-2 and TRBV6-3, those segments were excluded. In an earlier analysis of fewer than 750 of the donors, most TCR beta V segments were observed in productive rearrangements about 87% or about 30% of the time, broadly matching IMGT annotations. A group of highly shared sequence variants was considered likely to be a technical artifact of the sequencing pipeline. V-gene and J-gene trimming of TCR beta chains was associated with a missense DCLRE1C variant in a later genetic analysis, and the association was replicated in an independent cohort.

Libraries were constructed by the immunoSEQ multiplex PCR assay. A mixture of 60 forward primers for TCR Vbeta segments and 13 reverse primers for TCR Jbeta segments was used in the multiplex PCR. The CDR3 region of rearranged TCR beta genes was amplified from genomic DNA by a multiplex PCR assay. Amplified TCR beta libraries were sequenced as 87-base-pair reads on the Illumina HiSeq System. The paper's processing steps were these. A later analysis tallied around 80 million unique TCR beta chains across the 640 or so repertoires, and some 10 million of those chains were shared by two or more donors. To remove PCR and sequencing errors, raw reads were error-corrected and collapsed into unique sequences using a nearest-neighbor algorithm that merged closely related sequences. To assign V, D and J gene segments, CDR3 sequences were aligned to IMGT reference sequences. Each retained sequence needed at least a six-nucleotide match to both a V gene segment and a J gene segment. Rearrangements were called productive when the CDR3 lacked stop codons and stayed in frame with V and J; all others were non-productive. Following IMGT convention, CDR3 was defined as the stretch from the second conserved V-encoded cysteine up to the conserved J-encoded phenylalanine. The earlier analysis of some 600 of the donors excluded sequences that lacked an unambiguous match to a single V gene segment. An earlier analysis of several hundred of the donors classified V segments as functional when productive rearrangements were above 56.7% and as segregating when the standard deviation between donors was above 5%. A statistical classification framework was built for diagnosing cytomegalovirus status from the catalog of TCR beta chain sequences. A later analysis assigned V and J genes by comparing TCR nucleotide sequences with IMGT/GENE-DB human TR gene sequences. In a later analysis, CDR3 sequences and most-parsimonious VDJ recombination scenarios were assigned using the TCRdist pipeline. In a later analysis, each TCR beta chain was defined by its CDR3 amino acid sequence together with its V-gene family, and reads lacking a unique V-gene family were excluded. To address suspected cross-contamination and a sequencing artifact, a later analysis removed 450 to 700 highly shared, low-generation-probability nucleotide sequences. A later analysis calculated a clonal expansion index for each public chain from normalized within-repertoire ranks of inferred template counts. In a later analysis, generation probabilities were computed with a VDJ recombination model fitted to out-of-frame rearrangements, and the resulting probabilities were checked against IGoR. Hypergeometric tests were used in a later analysis to score TCR-TCR, TCR-HLA and TCR-CMV co-occurrence, with a repertoire-size bias correction applied to the TCR pairs. A later analysis estimated false discovery rates by permuting HLA or CMV assignments 20 times. In a later analysis, co-occurring TCRs were grouped using DBSCAN, and TCRdist sequence similarity was added for clustering within HLA-allele-positive subsets. Repertoires with fewer than 30,000 or more than 120,000 public chains, plus five repertoires with anomalous nucleotide sharing, were excluded from co-occurrence clustering. Not all clones reach the TCRdb copy of this immuneACCESS table, which keeps in-frame sequences only. Checked studies attribute under half of the gap to unresolved V genes and leave the rest unexplained. V and J calls and clone size are those listed in that table; D and trimming were worked out from the DNA. This sample is represented by under 150,000 clones; roughly 78% of them were singletons. Of the sample, 2% to 2.5% is held by the ten largest clones.

The cohort consisted of 600 or so healthy bone marrow donors. At the time of sampling, all cohort members were nominally healthy, though unrecorded immune exposures were likely present. The donor was CMV seronegative and belonged to the group of 350 or so seronegative cohort members. A peripheral blood sample was provided by each donor, and peripheral blood mononuclear cells were used for TCR beta sequencing. The Qiagen DNeasy Blood Extraction Kit was used to extract genomic DNA from the blood cell samples. Concerning this clone: What antigen it recognizes has not been identified. No much larger clone exists at a distance of one base, and base qualities are not known.

From a lookup of the germline V gene, CDR1 and CDR2 are SNHLY and FYNNEI. The cysteine opens and the phenylalanine closes a CDR3 of 14 amino acids. Solely the CDR3 DNA is kept, with 42 bases framed from the first base. Germline trimming amounts to 11 bases on V and 1 base on J, with 11 as the count of junction bases outside the gene matches. This receptor was obtained from a man between 25 and 39 years old in good health and CMV-seronegative. The sequence joins TRBV2 to TRBJ2-7; 7 junctional bases match TRBD1. Sequenced material: PBMCs. The sequence in DNA is TGTGCCGGCGGAAAACAGGGGTCGTCCTACGAGCAGTACTTC. This translates into CAGGKQGSSYEQYF.